A selection of T cell receptor beta chains follows, all from one sample in a study of T cell repertoires in cytomegalovirus infection. TCRdb used MiXCR to reprocess the reads, holding one entry per CDR3 protein. The repertoire holds about 490,000 distinct CDR3 sequences, about 11% seen once, with about 10% in the top ten. Sequencing was done on a sample of PBMCs. Source of these receptors: a human donor in good health (CMV status not recorded). Some clones in this sample may be carry-over from other donors' samples. CDR3s include the opening cysteine and the closing phenylalanine or tryptophan. A D gene is named only where the DNA matches it firmly. Some rows have no size entry. The others give once, few or many, or a class for an expanded clone.

J,D,V,size,CDR3,DNA
TRBJ1-1,NA,TRBV2,NA,CASSELDSPNTEAFF,TGTGCCAGCAGTGAACTGGACAGTCCGAACACTGAAGCTTTCTTT
TRBJ1-2,NA,TRBV27,few,CASSSPQGAAGYTF,TGTGCCAGCAGTTCCCCCCAAGGGGCGGCGGGCTACACCTTC
TRBJ1-1,NA,TRBV6-5,many,CASSSPRKTVNTEAFF,TGTGCCAGCAGTTCCCCCAGAAAGACAGTTAACACTGAAGCTTTCTTT
TRBJ1-1,NA,TRBV29-1,NA,CSVVGQANTEAFF,TGCAGCGTTGTGGGCCAGGCCAACACTGAAGCTTTCTTT
TRBJ1-5,TRBD1,TRBV2,few,CASSPGQGLGQPQHF,TGTGCCAGCAGTCCGGGACAGGGCCTAGGCCAGCCCCAGCATTTT
TRBJ2-1,TRBD2,TRBV7-3,many,CASSLTSGSGRRNEQFF,TGTGCCAGCAGCTTAACATCGGGTAGCGGGAGGAGGAATGAGCAGTTCTTC
TRBJ2-6,NA,TRBV27,many,CASSKGANVLTF,TGTGCCAGCTCGAAAGGGGCCAACGTCCTGACTTTC
TRBJ2-2,TRBD2,TRBV6-2/TRBV6-3,many,CASSKRPLAGVPITGELFF,TGTGCCAGCAGTAAACGCCCACTAGCGGGAGTTCCGATCACCGGGGAGCTGTTTTTT
TRBJ1-2,NA,TRBV11-2,many,CASSLVRGFLGAASATNYGYTF,TGTGCCAGCAGCTTAGTTCGGGGGTTTTTGGGGGCCGCATCGGCGACTAACTATGGCTACACCTTC
TRBJ1-3,NA,TRBV19,many,CASRDITLGNTIYF,TGTGCCAGTAGGGACATCACTCTTGGAAACACCATATATTTT
TRBJ2-2,TRBD1,TRBV6-1,many,CASRGDRGNTGELFF,TGTGCCAGCAGGGGGGACAGGGGAAACACCGGGGAGCTGTTTTTT